This T cell receptor (beta chain) was captured in a study of identical twins. This CDR3 spans 15 amino acids. Germline CDR1 reads MNHEY; CDR2 reads SVGAGI. The germline V and J ends were trimmed by 5 bases and 3 bases, with 14 bases remaining between them. This clonotype was recorded a few times. TCRdb fed the 5' RACE reads into MiXCR, producing one record per CDR3 protein. The sample holds 1.5 million to 2 million distinct CDR3 sequences, roughly a third seen once. Source material: cord blood. The chain has TRBV6-5 and TRBJ2-1; perhaps TRBD2 as D (5 bases). The receptor was derived from a newborn girl in good health. CDR3 residues: CASSETRTVYNEQFF. CDR3 nucleotide sequence: TGTGCCAGCAGTGAGACACGGACTGTCTACAATGAGCAGTTCTTC.